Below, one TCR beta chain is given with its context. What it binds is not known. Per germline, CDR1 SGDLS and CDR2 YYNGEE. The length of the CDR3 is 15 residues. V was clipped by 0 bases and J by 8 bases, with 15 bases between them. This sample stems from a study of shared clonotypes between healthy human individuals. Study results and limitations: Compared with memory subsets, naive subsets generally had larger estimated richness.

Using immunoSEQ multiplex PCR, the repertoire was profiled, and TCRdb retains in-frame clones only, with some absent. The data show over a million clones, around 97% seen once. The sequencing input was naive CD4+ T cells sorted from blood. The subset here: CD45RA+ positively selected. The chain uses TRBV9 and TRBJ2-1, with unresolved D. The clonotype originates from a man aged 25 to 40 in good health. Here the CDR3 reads CASSVGEPWYDEQFF. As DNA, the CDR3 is TGTGCCAGCAGCGTAGGAGAGCCGTGGTATGATGAGCAGTTCTTC.